Listed below are T cell receptor beta chains from one sample, sequenced in a study of beta chain features in type 1 diabetes. The table came from immunoSEQ multiplex PCR; TCRdb's copy has only in-frame clones and leaves some out. The data hold 350,000 to 450,000 clones, with about 14% observed a single time. Sample: naive CD4+ T cells from blood. The receptors here all came from a man aged 25 to 40 in good health. CDR3s include the opening cysteine and the closing phenylalanine or tryptophan. D genes are given only for firm matches. Size tells how often a clone was seen (once, few, many) or the class of an expanded clone, and some rows leave it out.

NA	TRBV18	NA	TRBJ1-2	TGTGCCAGCTCACTAACAGGATCCTATGGCTACACCTTC	CASSLTGSYGYTF
NA	TRBV7-6	NA	TRBJ1-3	TGTGCCAGCAGCTCCACCACGGTTAACACCATATATTTT	CASSSTTVNTIYF
TRBD1	TRBV10-3	NA	TRBJ2-5	TGTGCCATCCTATGGACAGGGGGAGCCGTCCAGTACTTC	CAILWTGGAVQYF
NA	TRBV9	few	TRBJ2-2	TGTGCCAGCAGCGTAGACAGTCCCGGGGAGCTGTTTTTT	CASSVDSPGELFF
NA	TRBV7-2	few	TRBJ2-3	TGTGCCAGCAGCTTAGTAGCGCTTAGCACAGATACGCAGTATTTT	CASSLVALSTDTQYF
TRBD1	TRBV19	NA	TRBJ1-1	TGTGCCAGTACCACAGGGGTGATCACTGAAGCTTTCTTT	CASTTGVITEAFF
NA	TRBV29-1	few	TRBJ1-2	TGCAGCGCACTAACACAGGGTGGAGGCTACACCTTC	CSALTQGGGYTF
NA	TRBV25-1	few	TRBJ1-1	TGTGCCAGCAGTGCTACAGTGAACACTGAAGCTTTCTTT	CASSATVNTEAFF
NA	TRBV7-2	NA	TRBJ2-5	TGTGCCAGCAGCTTAGAGGTCTTGCAAGAGACCCAGTACTTC	CASSLEVLQETQYF
NA	TRBV29-1	few	TRBJ2-7	TGCAGCGTTGCTTGGGGCTACGAGCAGTACTTC	CSVAWGYEQYF
NA	TRBV14	NA	TRBJ2-1	TGTGCCAGCAGCCAAGTGAGGGGGGGAAATGAGCAGTTCTTC	CASSQVRGGNEQFF
NA	TRBV30	NA	TRBJ1-4	TGTGCCTGGAGTGTACCGGGAGGAGGGGAAAAACTGTTTTTT	CAWSVPGGGEKLFF
NA	TRBV7-2	few	TRBJ2-7	TGTGCCAGCAGCCCGCGAGACTACGAGCAGTACTTC	CASSPRDYEQYF
NA	TRBV30	NA	TRBJ1-1	TGTGCCTGGAGTGGGAACAGGGTTGACGCTTTCTTT	CAWSGNRVDAFF
NA	TRBV30	many	TRBJ2-1	TGTGCCTGGAGCGTCGGGGAGCGGGTGTCCAATGAGCAGTTCTTC	CAWSVGERVSNEQFF
TRBD1	TRBV12-5	NA	TRBJ1-2	TGTGCTAGTGGTCAACAGGGGAATGAGAGCTATGGCTACACCTTC	CASGQQGNESYGYTF
TRBD2	TRBV14	NA	TRBJ2-1	TGTGCCAGCAGCCCCCTAGCGGGAGAGTACAATGAGCAGTTCTTC	CASSPLAGEYNEQFF
NA	TRBV14	NA	TRBJ2-5	TGTGCCAGCAGCCAAGATGCGGGGTGGGTCCGGGAGACCCAGTACTTC	CASSQDAGWVRETQYF
NA	TRBV20-1	few	TRBJ2-3	TGCAGTGCCCCCACAGATACGCAGTATTTT	CSAPTDTQYF
TRBD1	TRBV18	few	TRBJ1-4	TGTGCCAGCTCGCCCGGGACAGGCAATGAAAAACTGTTTTTT	CASSPGTGNEKLFF
NA	TRBV29-1	NA	TRBJ1-2	TGCAGCACCTCAGCGGGTAGGAACTATGGCTACACCTTC	CSTSAGRNYGYTF
TRBD2	TRBV7-9	NA	TRBJ2-1	TGTGCCAGCAGCTTAAAAGCGGGGGGCTACAATGAGCAGTTCTTC	CASSLKAGGYNEQFF
NA	TRBV2	few	TRBJ1-2	TGTGCCAGCAGTGAACAGGACCATGGCTACACCTTC	CASSEQDHGYTF
NA	TRBV30	NA	TRBJ1-1	TGTGCCTGGACTGCGGGAGTGAACACTGAAGCTTTCTTT	CAWTAGVNTEAFF
NA	TRBV18	few	TRBJ2-5	TGTGCCAGCTCCTTCGGGACACAAGAGACCCAGTACTTC	CASSFGTQETQYF
NA	TRBV5-6	NA	TRBJ1-1	TGTGCCAGCAGCTTGGTGTTGAACACTGAAGCTTTCTTT	CASSLVLNTEAFF
NA	TRBV9	NA	TRBJ2-3	TGTGCCAGCAGCGTAGGAAATAGCCTGGCAGATACGCAGTATTTT	CASSVGNSLADTQYF
NA	TRBV30	NA	TRBJ1-2	TGTGCCGCCCAGGACGGGCGGGACTATGGCTACACCTTC	CAAQDGRDYGYTF
TRBD1	TRBV7-9	NA	TRBJ1-2	TGTGCCAGCAGCCCGGGACAGCCGAACTATGGCTACACCTTC	CASSPGQPNYGYTF
NA	TRBV29-1	many	TRBJ1-1	TGCAGCGGGGCAAAGGCGGAAGCTTTCTTT	CSGAKAEAFF
TRBD1	TRBV9	few	TRBJ1-6	TGTGCCAGTACACAGGGGGCTTCGGGTAATTCACCCCTCCACTTT	CASTQGASGNSPLHF
NA	TRBV29-1	NA	TRBJ1-1	TGCAGCGTGTCGCACACTGAAGCTTTCTTT	CSVSHTEAFF
NA	TRBV30	NA	TRBJ1-1	TGTGCCTGGAGTCAAGAGAACACTGAAGCTTTCTTT	CAWSQENTEAFF
TRBD2	TRBV5-4	NA	TRBJ2-5	TGTGCCAGCAGCTTTACTAGCGGGGCTACAGAGACCCAGTACTTC	CASSFTSGATETQYF
TRBD1	TRBV30	NA	TRBJ2-3	TGTGCCTGGGGGACAGGGTTTTCAGATACGCAGTATTTT	CAWGTGFSDTQYF
TRBD2	TRBV7-8	NA	TRBJ2-1	TGTGCCAGCAGCCCACGGGGGGGAGGGTCCTACAATGAGCAGTTCTTC	CASSPRGGGSYNEQFF
TRBD1	TRBV25-1	NA	TRBJ1-2	TGTGCCAGCAGCCCCGGGACAGGGACCGCCTTGGGTGGCTACACCTTC	CASSPGTGTALGGYTF
NA	TRBV7-2	NA	TRBJ2-1	TGTGCCAGCAGCTTAACTAAGATCTGGCAGTTCTTC	CASSLTKIWQFF
TRBD1	TRBV4-1	few	TRBJ1-4	TGCGCCAGCAGCCGGACGGGGGACAGGGGTAATGAAAAACTGTTTTTT	CASSRTGDRGNEKLFF
NA	TRBV23-1	NA	TRBJ2-7	TGCGCCAGTCCTATCCCCTGGAGGGCCCACGGGGACTACGAGCAGTACTTC	CASPIPWRAHGDYEQYF
NA	TRBV19	NA	TRBJ1-2	TGTGCCAGTAGTATTATGGGATCAACCTATGGCTACACCTTC	CASSIMGSTYGYTF
NA	TRBV7-2	NA	TRBJ2-1	TGTGCCAGCAGCCCAAGAGCGGACCACAATGAGCAGTTCTTC	CASSPRADHNEQFF
TRBD1	TRBV7-9	NA	TRBJ2-7	TGTGCCAGCAACCGCCCGGGACAGGGGACATACGAGCAGTACTTC	CASNRPGQGTYEQYF
TRBD2	TRBV29-1	many	TRBJ2-5	TGCAGCACCATAGCGGGAGTTGAGACCCAGTACTTC	CSTIAGVETQYF
TRBD1	TRBV7-9	NA	TRBJ1-1	TGTGCCAGCAGCCCGGACAGGGTGGGGCCTGAAGCTTTCTTT	CASSPDRVGPEAFF